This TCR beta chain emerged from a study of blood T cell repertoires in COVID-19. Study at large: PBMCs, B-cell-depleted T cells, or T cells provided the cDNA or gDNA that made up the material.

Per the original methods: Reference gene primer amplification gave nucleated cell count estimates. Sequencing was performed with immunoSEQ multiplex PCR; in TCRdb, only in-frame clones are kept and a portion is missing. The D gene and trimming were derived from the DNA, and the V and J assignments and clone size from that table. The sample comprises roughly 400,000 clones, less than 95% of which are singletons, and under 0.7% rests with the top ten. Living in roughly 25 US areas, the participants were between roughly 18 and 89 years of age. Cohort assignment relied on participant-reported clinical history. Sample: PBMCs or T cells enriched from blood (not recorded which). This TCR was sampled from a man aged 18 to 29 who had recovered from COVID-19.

CDR3 nucleotides: TGTGCCTGGAGCGGGACAGGGGCACCTAAAAGAAGAGAAAAACTGTTTTTT. This encodes CAWSGTGAPKRREKLFF. The chain recombines TRBV30 with TRBJ1-4; TRBD1 agrees at 10 bases. CDR3 size: 17 residues. Germline V CDR1 and CDR2: GTSNPN, SVGIG (reference sequence). V was pared by 3 bases and J by 8 bases, with 15 bases of the junction left unmatched.